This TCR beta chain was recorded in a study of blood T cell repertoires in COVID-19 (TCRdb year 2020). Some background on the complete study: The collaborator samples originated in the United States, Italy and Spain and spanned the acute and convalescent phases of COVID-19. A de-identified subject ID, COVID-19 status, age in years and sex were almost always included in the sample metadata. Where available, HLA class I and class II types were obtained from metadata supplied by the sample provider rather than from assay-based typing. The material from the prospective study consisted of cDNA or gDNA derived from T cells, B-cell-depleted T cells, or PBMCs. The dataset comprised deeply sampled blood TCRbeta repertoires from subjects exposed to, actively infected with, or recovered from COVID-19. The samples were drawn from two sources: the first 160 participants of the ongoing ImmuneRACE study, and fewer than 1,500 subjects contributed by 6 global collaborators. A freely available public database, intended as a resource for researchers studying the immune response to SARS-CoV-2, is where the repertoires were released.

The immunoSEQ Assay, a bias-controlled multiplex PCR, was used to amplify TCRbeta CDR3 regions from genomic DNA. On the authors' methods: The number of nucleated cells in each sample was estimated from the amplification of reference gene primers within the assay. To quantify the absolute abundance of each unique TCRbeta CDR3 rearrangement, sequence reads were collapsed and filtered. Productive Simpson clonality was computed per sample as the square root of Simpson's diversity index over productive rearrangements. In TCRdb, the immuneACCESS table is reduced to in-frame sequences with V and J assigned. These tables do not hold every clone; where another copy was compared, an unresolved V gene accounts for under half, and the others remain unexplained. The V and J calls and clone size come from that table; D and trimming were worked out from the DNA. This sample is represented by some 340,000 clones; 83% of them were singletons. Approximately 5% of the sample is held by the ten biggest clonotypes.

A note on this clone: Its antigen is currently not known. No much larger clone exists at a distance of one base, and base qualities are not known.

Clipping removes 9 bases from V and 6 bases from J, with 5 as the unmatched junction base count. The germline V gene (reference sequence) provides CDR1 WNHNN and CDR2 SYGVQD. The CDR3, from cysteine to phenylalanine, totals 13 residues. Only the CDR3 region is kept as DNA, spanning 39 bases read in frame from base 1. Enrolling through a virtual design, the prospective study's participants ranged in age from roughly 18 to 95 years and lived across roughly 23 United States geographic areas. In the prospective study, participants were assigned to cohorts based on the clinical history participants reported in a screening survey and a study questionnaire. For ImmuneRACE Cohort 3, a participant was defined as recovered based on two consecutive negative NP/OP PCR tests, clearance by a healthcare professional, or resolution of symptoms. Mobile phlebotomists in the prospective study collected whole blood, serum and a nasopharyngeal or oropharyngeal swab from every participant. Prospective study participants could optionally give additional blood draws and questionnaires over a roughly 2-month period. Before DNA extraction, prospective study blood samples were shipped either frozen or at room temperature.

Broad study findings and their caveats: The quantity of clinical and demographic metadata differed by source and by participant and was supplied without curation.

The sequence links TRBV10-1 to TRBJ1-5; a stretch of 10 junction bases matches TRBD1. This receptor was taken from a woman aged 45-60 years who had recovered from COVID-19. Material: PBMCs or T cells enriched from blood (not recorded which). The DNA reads TGCGCCAGGGGACAGGGGATACGTCAGCCCCAGCATTTT. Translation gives CARGQGIRQPQHF.